These 3 T cell receptor beta chains were all obtained from the same sample, sequenced in a study of tumor-infiltrating lymphocytes in primary liver carcinoma. Researchers drew blood RNA from unsorted whole blood and extracted germline DNA as well. The template, roughly 0.45 ug total RNA, yielded TCR beta cDNA made with a constant-region primer. It was through three nested multiplex PCR rounds of slightly modified ARM-PCR that TCR beta libraries arose. In the first two PCR rounds, TRBV1-TRBV30 forward primers were paired with a C-beta reverse primer, and each round lasted roughly 9 cycles. TCRdb passed the multiplex PCR reads through MiXCR, listing each CDR3 protein once. This repertoire shows 300,000 to 400,000 distinct CDR3 sequences, less than 70% found once; its top ten account for about 6.1%. The sequencing sample was made of peripheral blood. These receptors came from a man in his forties or fifties with primary liver carcinoma and hepatitis B virus infection.

A word on this clonotype: A read error is possible here, since a much larger clone lies one base away. The V and J genes are TRBV6-2 or TRBV6-3 and TRBJ2-5, with 8 bases matching TRBD1. CDR3 length equals 16 residues. The germline V gene has CDR1 MNHEY and CDR2 SVGEGT. The V and J ends lost 5 bases and 3 bases, in that order; junction bases with no gene match: 11. CDR3 DNA sequence: TGTGCCAGCAGTCACAGGGGACAGGCCTCAAAAGAGACCCAGTACTTC. Its translation: CASSHRGQASKETQYF.

Only a few counts were recorded for this clonotype. A much larger clone is a single base away; this may be a read error. This CDR3 is CVSSASTSGSTDTQYF. CDR3 in DNA: TGTGTCAGCAGTGCCTCGACTAGCGGGAGCACAGATACGCAGTATTTT. J is TRBJ2-3 and V is TRBV6-5; 10 bases agree with TRBD2. The CDR3 is 16 amino acids. Germline CDR1 reads MNHEY; CDR2 reads SVGAGI.

On this clonotype: A much larger clone sits a single nucleotide away, making a read error possible. This chain uses TRBV6-1 with TRBJ1-1; D perhaps matches TRBD1 (6 bases). Germline V gives CDR1 MNHNS, CDR2 SASEGT. Trimming took 6 bases from V and 3 from J, leaving 14 bases between them. The CDR3 spans 14 residues. The CDR3 DNA follows: TGTGCCAGCAGCCGGGGGGCGCAGGACACTGAAGCTTTCTTT. Protein sequence: CASSRGAQDTEAFF.